This T cell receptor beta chain was sequenced in a study of blood T cell repertoires in COVID-19 (TCRdb year 2020). For the study in its entirety: Collaborator samples came from the United States, Italy and Spain and covered acute and convalescent phases of COVID-19. The prospective study material was composed of cDNA or gDNA derived from T cells, B-cell-depleted T cells, or PBMCs. Deeply sampled blood TCRbeta repertoires from subjects exposed to, actively infected with, or recovered from COVID-19 were included in the dataset. The repertoires were made available in a free public database intended to serve as a resource for research on the immune response to SARS-CoV-2. Samples were obtained from the ongoing ImmuneRACE study (first 160 participants) and from over 1,000 subjects provided by 6 global collaborators. The sample metadata nearly always contained a de-identified subject ID, COVID-19 status, age in years and sex. Where HLA class I and class II types were available, the types were taken from metadata supplied by the sample provider, not from assay-based typing.

A word on this clone: The clone's antigen remains unknown. No much larger clone is present one base from it, and per-base qualities are unavailable.

One collaborating source in Seattle enrolled patients while the patients were actively infected and followed the patients over time throughout the course of disease. Each collaborating institution followed its own protocols to collect whole blood in K2EDTA tubes. For TCRbeta analysis, collaborators shipped samples in one of three forms: frozen whole blood, isolated PBMCs, or DNA extracted from either of those sample types. From its cysteine to its phenylalanine, the CDR3 spans 14 amino acids. The entry retains the CDR3 DNA only, 42 bases that are in frame from base 1. After removal of 3 bases from V and 2 bases from J, the junction retains 4 bases not matched to a gene. The germline V gene gives CDR1 as MGHRA and CDR2 as YSYEKL. The immunoSEQ Assay, a bias-controlled multiplex PCR, was used to amplify TCRbeta CDR3 regions from genomic DNA. The authors' analysis ran thus. The number of nucleated cells in each sample was estimated from the amplification of reference gene primers within the assay. To quantify the absolute abundance of each unique TCRbeta CDR3 rearrangement, sequence reads were collapsed and filtered. Productive Simpson clonality was computed per sample as the square root of Simpson's diversity index over productive rearrangements. Here the immuneACCESS table is served through TCRdb, limited to in-frame sequences with V and J called. Missing clones are a known gap in these copies; in checked studies unresolved V genes cover under half, and the rest lacks a known reason. Clone size and V and J calls were adopted from that table, with D and trimming inferred from the DNA. The sample has approximately 250,000 clones on record, about 82% of them singletons. The ten largest clones take up around 5.5% of the sample.

Broad study findings and their caveats: The quantity of clinical and demographic metadata differed by source and by participant and was supplied without curation.

This TCR derives from a man in his forties or fifties with COVID-19, enrolled during active disease. Sequencing used peripheral blood. The sequence is built from TRBV4-1 and TRBJ2-7; TRBD1 matches 7 bases in the middle. The DNA sequence is TGCGCCAGCAGCCACCCAGGGGGTACCTACGAGCAGTACTTC. It translates as CASSHPGGTYEQYF.